This is a list of T cell receptor beta chains from one sample in a study of graft-versus-host responses after intestinal transplantation. The antigens these receptors bind are not known. Clones were read by immunoSEQ multiplex PCR, and TCRdb kept only the in-frame ones, dropping some. The sample lists more than 95,000 clones; 90% to 95% were seen once. The sequenced sample was unstimulated CD4+ T cells sorted from spleen or lymph node cells, obtained before intestinal transplant. These receptors came from a human donor who received an intestinal transplant. Each CDR3 is given without its conserved first and last residue. A D gene is named only where the DNA matches it firmly. Clone size is not always given. Where it is, it says once, few, many or a class for expanded clones.

v_gene: TRBV27
d_gene: TRBD1
abundance: .
CDR3aa: ASSSLGTGEGEAF

v_gene: TRBV6-5
d_gene: .
abundance: .
CDR3aa: ASSITGTANTEAF

v_gene: TRBV6-1
d_gene: .
abundance: few
CDR3aa: ASSEAQTYNRNTIY

v_gene: TRBV19
d_gene: TRBD2
abundance: .
CDR3aa: ASSIPSGAYEQY

v_gene: TRBV5-1
d_gene: .
abundance: few
CDR3aa: ASSSGVGNTIY

v_gene: TRBV28
d_gene: TRBD1
abundance: .
CDR3aa: ASSPAGQGARTEAF

v_gene: TRBV2
d_gene: .
abundance: .
CDR3aa: ASIPRRRRASDTQY

v_gene: TRBV19
d_gene: TRBD1
abundance: .
CDR3aa: ASSIAGTDLYGYT

v_gene: TRBV5-1
d_gene: TRBD1
abundance: .
CDR3aa: ASSLETGTGSLQY

v_gene: TRBV28
d_gene: .
abundance: .
CDR3aa: ASSEPSGNTEAF

v_gene: TRBV9
d_gene: .
abundance: .
CDR3aa: ASSVTGTDSTRQY

v_gene: TRBV5-4
d_gene: .
abundance: .
CDR3aa: ASSATVRSGYT

v_gene: TRBV5-5
d_gene: .
abundance: once
CDR3aa: ASSGAGSYLQPQH

v_gene: TRBV4-2
d_gene: TRBD2
abundance: .
CDR3aa: ASSQAGLAGGETQY

v_gene: TRBV6-1
d_gene: .
abundance: .
CDR3aa: ASSEAESLRGNQPQH

v_gene: TRBV5-1
d_gene: TRBD2
abundance: .
CDR3aa: ASTELAGGLNEQF

v_gene: TRBV5-1
d_gene: TRBD1
abundance: .
CDR3aa: ASSSRQGSYEQY

v_gene: TRBV6-1
d_gene: .
abundance: .
CDR3aa: ASRNHRNYEQY

v_gene: TRBV19
d_gene: TRBD2
abundance: .
CDR3aa: ASSMTGLAGAYEQY

v_gene: TRBV6-1
d_gene: TRBD2
abundance: .
CDR3aa: ASSKPSGRGETQY

v_gene: TRBV6-6
d_gene: .
abundance: .
CDR3aa: ASSPRPTGTDTQY

v_gene: TRBV15
d_gene: .
abundance: .
CDR3aa: ATSRGVADGYEQF

v_gene: TRBV10-1
d_gene: .
abundance: .
CDR3aa: ASSGGRNEKLF

v_gene: TRBV30
d_gene: .
abundance: .
CDR3aa: AWSGRRASGNEQF

v_gene: TRBV28
d_gene: .
abundance: .
CDR3aa: ASGRRAEKLF

v_gene: TRBV2
d_gene: .
abundance: .
CDR3aa: ASTGHSEQY

v_gene: TRBV4-3
d_gene: TRBD1
abundance: .
CDR3aa: ASSRGQGLYEQY

v_gene: TRBV5-1
d_gene: TRBD2
abundance: .
CDR3aa: ASSLAGLAGGREQY

v_gene: TRBV19
d_gene: TRBD1
abundance: .
CDR3aa: ASSTRQGNYGYT

v_gene: TRBV21-1
d_gene: .
abundance: .
CDR3aa: ASSKTEGVRTGNEKLF

v_gene: TRBV7-2
d_gene: TRBD2
abundance: .
CDR3aa: ASSFSSGLAYNEQF

v_gene: TRBV4-1
d_gene: .
abundance: .
CDR3aa: ASSQGQGGLGSYEQY

v_gene: TRBV7-9
d_gene: .
abundance: .
CDR3aa: ASSLTAYEQY

v_gene: TRBV7-2
d_gene: .
abundance: .
CDR3aa: ASSTYGETQY

v_gene: TRBV19
d_gene: .
abundance: .
CDR3aa: ASSIGIAGELF

v_gene: TRBV6-1
d_gene: .
abundance: .
CDR3aa: ASRERPGRSDTGELF

v_gene: TRBV6-5
d_gene: TRBD1
abundance: .
CDR3aa: ASRTGQGRRETQY

v_gene: TRBV5-8
d_gene: TRBD1
abundance: .
CDR3aa: ASSLEGRGETQY

v_gene: TRBV30
d_gene: .
abundance: .
CDR3aa: AWSRGESGYGYT

v_gene: TRBV6-1
d_gene: .
abundance: .
CDR3aa: ASRLSGFRETEAF

v_gene: TRBV7-2
d_gene: .
abundance: .
CDR3aa: ASSLFGQFSYGYT

v_gene: TRBV27
d_gene: .
abundance: .
CDR3aa: ASSIQGRDGYT

v_gene: TRBV6-6
d_gene: .
abundance: few
CDR3aa: ASSVEGFAQY

v_gene: TRBV6-1
d_gene: .
abundance: .
CDR3aa: ASSPTPGNTEAF

v_gene: TRBV9
d_gene: .
abundance: .
CDR3aa: ASSARPGSGNTIY

v_gene: TRBV6-5
d_gene: .
abundance: .
CDR3aa: ASSYFGRGTGELF

v_gene: TRBV5-1
d_gene: TRBD1
abundance: .
CDR3aa: ASSLGTGLGYGYT

v_gene: TRBV4-1
d_gene: .
abundance: once
CDR3aa: ASSQAFAQTGSGQY

v_gene: TRBV5-4
d_gene: .
abundance: few
CDR3aa: ASSFGPREKLF

v_gene: TRBV27
d_gene: .
abundance: .
CDR3aa: ASSLLPNEKLF

v_gene: TRBV29-1
d_gene: .
abundance: .
CDR3aa: SGAGLARGTDTQY

v_gene: TRBV18
d_gene: TRBD1
abundance: .
CDR3aa: ASSPPGQSTDTQY

v_gene: TRBV7-2
d_gene: .
abundance: .
CDR3aa: ASSQHSYEQY

v_gene: TRBV21-1
d_gene: .
abundance: .
CDR3aa: ASRGNLAGGTYEQY

v_gene: TRBV7-2
d_gene: TRBD2
abundance: .
CDR3aa: ASIKPGLASDTQY

v_gene: TRBV7-6
d_gene: TRBD1
abundance: .
CDR3aa: ASSLGGQGMNTEAF

v_gene: TRBV21-1
d_gene: .
abundance: few
CDR3aa: ASSRLRLVYEQY

v_gene: TRBV6-5
d_gene: TRBD2
abundance: .
CDR3aa: ASSYREGDIQY

v_gene: TRBV10-2
d_gene: TRBD2
abundance: .
CDR3aa: ASSEWEGIGYEQY